These T cell receptor beta chains were read from a single sample in a study of blood T cell repertoires in COVID-19. Profiling relied on immunoSEQ multiplex PCR, and the TCRdb table lists in-frame clones only, not all of them. Among more than 250,000 clones listed, roughly 80% were seen once. The sequenced material came from peripheral blood. These receptors were collected from a man aged 55 to 70 who had recovered from COVID-19. CDR3s include the opening cysteine and the closing phenylalanine or tryptophan. Fields, in order: clone size, D gene, V gene, J gene, CDR3 protein, CDR3 DNA. The D gene is left open where the match is weak. A row's size may be missing; if present it is once, few, many or a size class.

>.|TRBD1|TRBV5-1|TRBJ2-4
CASRKQGPGNIQYF
TGCGCCAGCAGGAAACAGGGGCCGGGAAACATTCAGTACTTC
>.|.|TRBV4-2|TRBJ1-5
CASSQEDGTRPQHF
TGTGCCAGCAGCCAAGAGGACGGGACTCGGCCCCAGCATTTT
>.|.|TRBV30|TRBJ1-1
CAWLRVNTEAFF
TGTGCCTGGCTCAGGGTGAACACTGAAGCTTTCTTT
>.|TRBD1|TRBV27|TRBJ1-2
CASRRSGTGSVGYTF
TGTGCCAGCAGACGTTCCGGGACAGGGTCGGTCGGCTACACCTTC
>.|TRBD2|TRBV27|TRBJ2-1
CASRASGSMNEQFF
TGTGCCAGCAGGGCTAGCGGGAGTATGAATGAGCAGTTCTTC
>.|.|TRBV18|TRBJ1-2
CASSLKNGGEFNYGYTF
TGTGCCAGCTCACTTAAAAATGGCGGGGAGTTTAACTATGGCTACACCTTC
>.|TRBD2|TRBV3-1/TRBV3-2|TRBJ2-3
CASSQGEGPGDTQYF
TGTGCCAGCAGTCAAGGGGAGGGCCCTGGAGATACGCAGTATTTT
>.|TRBD1|TRBV5-1|TRBJ1-6
CASSPGTANNSPLHF
TGCGCCAGCAGCCCCGGGACAGCAAATAATTCACCCCTCCACTTT
>.|.|TRBV5-6|TRBJ1-2
CASTEGDGYTF
TGTGCCAGCACCGAGGGGGACGGCTACACCTTC
>few|.|TRBV27|TRBJ2-3
CASRYGISTDTQYF
TGTGCCAGCCGCTACGGGATAAGCACAGATACGCAGTATTTT
>.|TRBD1|TRBV18|TRBJ1-5
CASSPNGQGGQPQHF
TGTGCCAGCTCACCAAACGGACAGGGCGGTCAGCCCCAGCATTTT
>.|.|TRBV5-4|TRBJ2-7
CASSSTQGTAYEQYF
TGTGCCAGCAGCTCAACGCAGGGGACCGCCTACGAGCAGTACTTC
>.|TRBD1|TRBV5-1|TRBJ2-1
CASSVGQVYNEQFF
TGCGCCAGCAGCGTGGGACAGGTCTACAATGAGCAGTTCTTC
>.|TRBD1|TRBV6-6|TRBJ1-6
CASSSTGALYNSPLHF
TGTGCCAGCAGCTCGACAGGGGCCCTATATAATTCACCCCTCCACTTT
>.|.|TRBV11-2|TRBJ2-3
CASSLQGFADTQYF
TGTGCCAGCAGCTTACAGGGGTTTGCAGATACGCAGTATTTT
>.|TRBD2|TRBV5-1|TRBJ2-2
CASSFQRGLTGELFF
TGCGCCAGCAGCTTCCAGCGGGGACTCACCGGGGAGCTGTTTTTT
>.|TRBD1|TRBV6-2/TRBV6-3|TRBJ1-1
CASSWTGVPNTEAFF
TGTGCCAGCAGTTGGACAGGAGTACCGAACACTGAAGCTTTCTTT
>.|TRBD1|TRBV4-1|TRBJ1-1
CASSQDGIGRGTEAFF
TGCGCCAGCAGCCAAGATGGAATAGGCAGGGGGACTGAAGCTTTCTTT
>.|TRBD2|TRBV5-4|TRBJ2-1
CASSVDLAGGSNEQFF
TGTGCCAGCAGCGTTGACTTAGCGGGAGGTTCCAATGAGCAGTTCTTC
>.|.|TRBV19|TRBJ2-5
CASSIGGAIQETQYF
TGTGCCAGTAGTATTGGCGGGGCCATCCAAGAGACCCAGTACTTC
>.|.|TRBV18|TRBJ2-2
CASSPAPKPGELFF
TGTGCCAGCTCACCGGCCCCAAAACCCGGGGAGCTGTTTTTT
>.|TRBD2|TRBV3-1/TRBV3-2|TRBJ2-3
CASSPTSSGRAIYTQYF
TGTGCCAGCAGCCCTACCTCGAGCGGGAGGGCCATATATACGCAGTATTTT
>once|.|TRBV6-1|TRBJ1-5
CASSATGRRSNQPQHF
TGTGCCAGCAGTGCTACAGGGAGACGGAGCAATCAGCCCCAGCATTTT
>.|TRBD2|TRBV30|TRBJ2-1
CAWSRTAGGNEQFF
TGTGCCTGGAGTCGGACAGCGGGAGGAAATGAGCAGTTCTTC
>.|TRBD1|TRBV2|TRBJ2-7
CAQHRQGAGEQYF
TGTGCCCAGCACCGACAGGGGGCTGGTGAGCAGTACTTC
>.|TRBD2|TRBV27|TRBJ2-7
CASTREGRLNEQYF
TGTGCCAGCACTCGGGAGGGGAGGTTGAACGAGCAGTACTTC
>.|.|TRBV19|TRBJ1-2
CASSETANYGYTF
TGTGCCAGTAGTGAGACAGCCAACTATGGCTACACCTTC
>once|TRBD1|TRBV28|TRBJ1-1
CASSLVLGTGFGEAFF
TGTGCCAGCAGTTTAGTTTTAGGGACAGGGTTCGGTGAAGCTTTCTTT
>few|TRBD1|TRBV25-1|TRBJ1-6
CASQVTGTANSPLHF
TGTGCCAGCCAGGTTACCGGGACAGCGAATTCACCCCTCCACTTT
>.|.|TRBV20-1|TRBJ1-2
CSARAGLGYTF
TGCAGTGCTAGAGCAGGGCTCGGCTACACCTTC
>.|TRBD1|TRBV28|TRBJ1-2
CASRATGFYGYTF
TGTGCCAGCAGAGCGACAGGGTTCTATGGCTACACCTTC
>.|.|TRBV5-1|TRBJ2-1
CASSTQRASDNEQFF
TGCGCCAGCAGCACCCAGCGGGCTTCAGACAATGAGCAGTTCTTC
>.|TRBD1|TRBV5-1|TRBJ1-6
CASTLEAGGGSPLHF
TGCGCCAGCACCTTGGAGGCAGGGGGAGGATCACCCCTCCACTTT
>.|.|TRBV7-9|TRBJ2-2
CASSQSNTGELFF
TGTGCCAGCAGCCAAAGCAACACCGGGGAGCTGTTTTTT
>.|.|TRBV13|TRBJ1-3
CASSLGTVGRSGNTIYF
TGTGCCAGCAGCTTAGGGACAGTAGGCCGCTCTGGAAACACCATATATTTT
>.|TRBD2|TRBV6-5|TRBJ2-1
CASRLAAGGNEQFF
TGTGCCAGCAGACTGGCGGCGGGAGGGAATGAGCAGTTCTTC
>.|TRBD1|TRBV6-5|TRBJ1-1
CASSAGTAVNTEAFF
TGTGCCAGCAGCGCAGGGACAGCTGTGAACACTGAAGCTTTCTTT
>.|TRBD1|TRBV3-1/TRBV3-2|TRBJ1-4
CASSDRGKDEKLFF
TGTGCCAGCAGCGACAGGGGTAAGGATGAAAAACTGTTTTTT
>once|TRBD1|TRBV6-5|TRBJ2-4
CASMDREAKNIQYF
TGTGCCAGCATGGACAGGGAGGCCAAAAACATTCAGTACTTC
>few|.|TRBV5-1|TRBJ2-2
CASSLDGGNTGELFF
TGCGCCAGCAGCTTGGATGGCGGGAACACCGGGGAGCTGTTTTTT
>.|.|TRBV2|TRBJ1-3
CASRPGGSGNTIYF
TGTGCCAGCAGGCCGGGAGGGTCTGGAAACACCATATATTTT
>few|.|TRBV6-1|TRBJ1-2
CASSEQTGYGYTF
TGTGCCAGCAGTGAACAAACGGGCTATGGCTACACCTTC
>.|.|TRBV6-5|TRBJ2-7
CASSPGVAEQYF
TGTGCCAGCAGCCCAGGGGTAGCCGAGCAGTACTTC
>few|.|TRBV5-5|TRBJ2-6
CASSLPSTGSGANVLTF
TGTGCCAGCAGCCTGCCGTCCACGGGCTCTGGGGCCAACGTCCTGACTTTC
>.|.|TRBV7-6|TRBJ2-5
CASSLWRGGAETQYF
TGTGCCAGCAGCTTATGGAGGGGGGGCGCCGAGACCCAGTACTTC